This T cell receptor beta chain was observed in a study of technical replicates of blood from four donors. Repertoires were generated with immunoSEQ multiplex PCR, while TCRdb's copy carries only in-frame clones and drops some. This table has more than 80,000 clones, 90% to 97% appearing once. V lost 2 bases and J 0 bases, leaving 11 bases between the germline ends. CDR1 and CDR2 from the germline V gene are MNHNY and SVGAGI (reference sequence). The CDR3 contains 16 residues. The chain couples TRBV6-6 to TRBJ1-3, with no clear D. This sequence was found in a human donor in good health. The sequenced sample was T cells isolated from PBMCs. The CDR3 DNA sequence: TGTGCCAGCAGTTACGGGCAGGACTACTCTGGAAACACCATATATTTT. Amino acids: CASSYGQDYSGNTIYF.